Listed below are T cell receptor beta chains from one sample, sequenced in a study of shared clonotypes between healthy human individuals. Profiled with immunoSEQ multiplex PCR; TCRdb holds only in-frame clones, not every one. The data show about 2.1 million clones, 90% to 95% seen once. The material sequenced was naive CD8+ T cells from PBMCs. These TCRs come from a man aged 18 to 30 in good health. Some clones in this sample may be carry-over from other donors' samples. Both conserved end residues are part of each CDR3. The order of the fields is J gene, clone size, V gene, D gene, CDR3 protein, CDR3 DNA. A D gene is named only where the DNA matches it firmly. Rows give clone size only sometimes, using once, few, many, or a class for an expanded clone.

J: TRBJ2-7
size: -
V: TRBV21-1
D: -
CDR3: CASSEDGMLPADEQYF
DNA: TGTGCCAGCAGCGAGGACGGCATGTTACCCGCGGACGAGCAGTACTTC

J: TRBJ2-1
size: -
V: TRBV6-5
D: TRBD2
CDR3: CASSYSRTSYNEQFF
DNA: TGTGCCAGCAGTTATTCCCGGACTAGCTACAATGAGCAGTTCTTC

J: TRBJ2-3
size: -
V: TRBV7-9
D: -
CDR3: CASSPNSRLDTQYF
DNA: TGTGCCAGCAGCCCAAATTCCCGGCTAGATACGCAGTATTTT

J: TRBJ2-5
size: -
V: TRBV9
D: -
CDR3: CASSNRDREETQYF
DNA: TGTGCCAGCAGCAACCGGGACCGAGAAGAGACCCAGTACTTC

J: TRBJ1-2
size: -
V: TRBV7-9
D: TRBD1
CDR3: CASSYGTVGGYTF
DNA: TGTGCCAGCAGCTACGGGACAGTCGGAGGCTACACCTTC

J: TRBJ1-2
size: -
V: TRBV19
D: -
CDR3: CASSIYVNYGYTF
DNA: TGTGCCAGTAGTATCTATGTGAACTATGGCTACACCTTC

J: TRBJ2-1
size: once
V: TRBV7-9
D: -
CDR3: CASSLAGTANEQFF
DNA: TGTGCCAGCAGCTTAGCAGGGACTGCCAATGAGCAGTTCTTC

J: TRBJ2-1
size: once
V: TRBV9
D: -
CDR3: CASSVGASPNNNEQFF
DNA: TGTGCCAGCAGCGTAGGGGCCTCACCTAACAACAATGAGCAGTTCTTC

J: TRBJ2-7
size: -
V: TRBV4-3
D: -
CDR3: CASSQEGTGYYEQYF
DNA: TGCGCCAGCAGCCAGGAAGGAACAGGGTACTACGAGCAGTACTTC

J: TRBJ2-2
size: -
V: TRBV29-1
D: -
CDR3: CSVEFRPGELFF
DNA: TGCAGCGTTGAGTTTAGACCCGGGGAGCTGTTTTTT

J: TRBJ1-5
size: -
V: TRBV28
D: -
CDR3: CASHPRESGRSNQPQHF
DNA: TGTGCCAGCCATCCTCGGGAGTCGGGACGCAGCAATCAGCCCCAGCATTTT

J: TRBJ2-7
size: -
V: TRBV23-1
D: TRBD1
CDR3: CASSQRQGGYEQYF
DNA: TGCGCCAGCAGTCAAAGACAGGGCGGCTACGAGCAGTACTTC

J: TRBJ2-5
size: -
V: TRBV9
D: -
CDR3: CASSVERGGETQYF
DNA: TGTGCCAGCAGCGTAGAACGCGGAGGGGAGACCCAGTACTTC

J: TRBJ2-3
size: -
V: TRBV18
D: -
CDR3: CASVSPSSLFSTQGADTQYF
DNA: TGTGCCAGCGTCTCACCGTCGAGTCTTTTTTCTACACAAGGTGCAGATACGCAGTATTTT

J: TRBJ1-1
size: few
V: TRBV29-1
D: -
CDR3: CSVEDNRPRF
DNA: TGCAGCGTTGAAGATAATAGACCTAGGTTT

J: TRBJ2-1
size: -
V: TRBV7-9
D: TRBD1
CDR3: CASSSIGQGIRNEQFF
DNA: TGTGCCAGCAGCTCAATTGGACAGGGGATTCGGAATGAGCAGTTCTTC

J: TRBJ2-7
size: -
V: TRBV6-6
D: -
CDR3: CASSYGQLGYEQYF
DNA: TGTGCCAGCAGTTACGGCCAGCTCGGCTACGAGCAGTACTTC

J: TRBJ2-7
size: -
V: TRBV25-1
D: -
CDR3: CASRSQVYEQYF
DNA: TGTGCCAGCAGATCCCAGGTCTACGAGCAGTACTTC

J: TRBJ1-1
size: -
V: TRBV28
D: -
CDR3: CASSLLVSRHMNTEAFF
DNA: TGTGCCAGCAGTTTATTGGTCAGCAGGCACATGAACACTGAAGCTTTCTTT

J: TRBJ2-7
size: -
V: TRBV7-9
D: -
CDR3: CASSPPEGAGEQYF
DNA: TGTGCCAGCAGCCCACCCGAAGGTGCCGGAGAGCAGTACTTC